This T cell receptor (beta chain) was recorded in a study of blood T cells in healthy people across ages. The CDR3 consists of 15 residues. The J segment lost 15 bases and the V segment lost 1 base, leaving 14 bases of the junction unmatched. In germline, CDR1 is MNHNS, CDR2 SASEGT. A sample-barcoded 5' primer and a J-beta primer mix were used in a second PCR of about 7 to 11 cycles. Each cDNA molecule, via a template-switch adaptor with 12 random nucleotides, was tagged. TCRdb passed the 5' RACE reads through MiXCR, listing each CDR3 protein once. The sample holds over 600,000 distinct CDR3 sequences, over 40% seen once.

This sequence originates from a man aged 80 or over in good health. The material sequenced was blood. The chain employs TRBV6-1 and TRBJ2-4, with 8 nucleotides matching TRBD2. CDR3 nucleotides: TGTGCCAGCAGTGAAGGCCCCATCAATGGCGGGACTAGGTACTTC. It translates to CASSEGPINGGTRYF.